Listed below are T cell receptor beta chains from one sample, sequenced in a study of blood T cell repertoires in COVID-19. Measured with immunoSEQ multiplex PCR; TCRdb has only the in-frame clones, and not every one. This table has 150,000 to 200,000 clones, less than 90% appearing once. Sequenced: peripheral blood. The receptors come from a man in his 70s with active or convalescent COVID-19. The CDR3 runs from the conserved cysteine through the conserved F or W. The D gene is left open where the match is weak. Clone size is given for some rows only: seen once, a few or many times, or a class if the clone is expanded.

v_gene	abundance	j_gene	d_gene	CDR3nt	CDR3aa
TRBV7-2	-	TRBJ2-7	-	TGTGCCAGCAGCTTAACGGGGTACGAGCAGTACTTC	CASSLTGYEQYF
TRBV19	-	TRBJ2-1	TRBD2	TGTGCCAGTAGGAATACCGGGACTAGCCTTTCCTATGAGCAGTTCTTC	CASRNTGTSLSYEQFF
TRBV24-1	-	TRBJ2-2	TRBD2	TGTGCCACCAGTGGCTCCCGGGGGGCTAGCGGGCCCACCGGGGAGCTGTTTTTT	CATSGSRGASGPTGELFF
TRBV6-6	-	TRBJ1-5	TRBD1	TGTGCCAGTTGCCCTGACAGGGGGCCTCAGCCCCAGCATTTT	CASCPDRGPQPQHF
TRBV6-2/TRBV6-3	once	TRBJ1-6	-	TGTGCCAGCAGCACCGGGTCCTCTTGGGCCCTCCACTTT	CASSTGSSWALHF
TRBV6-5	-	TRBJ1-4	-	TGTGCCACCGGCGGTCTCACAACTAATGAAAAACTGTTTTTT	CATGGLTTNEKLFF
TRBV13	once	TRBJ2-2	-	TGTGCCAGCAGCTCCAACTTACAGGGTGGAACCACCGGGGAGCTGTTTTTT	CASSSNLQGGTTGELFF
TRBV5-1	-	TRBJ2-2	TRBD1	TGCGCCAGCAGCTTATGGACAGGGGGCGTCACCGGGGAGCTGTTTTTT	CASSLWTGGVTGELFF
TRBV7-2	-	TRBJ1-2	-	TGTGCCAGCAGCTCCCCCCTTGGAGTGGGCACCTTC	CASSSPLGVGTF
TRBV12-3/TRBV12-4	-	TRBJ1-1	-	TGTGCCAGCAGTTTCAGAAACACTGAAGCTTTCTTT	CASSFRNTEAFF
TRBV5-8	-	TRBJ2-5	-	TGTGCCAGCAGCTTCGGCCAAGAGACCCAGTACTTC	CASSFGQETQYF
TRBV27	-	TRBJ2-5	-	TGTGCCAGCAGTCCCGGGACTGTTGAAGAGACCCAGTACTTC	CASSPGTVEETQYF
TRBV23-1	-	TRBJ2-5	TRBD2	TGCGCCAGCCCCGGGCCGCCGGGGGGAGAGACCCAGTACTTC	CASPGPPGGETQYF
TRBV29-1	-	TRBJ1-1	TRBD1	TGCAGCGTTGGCGGACAGGCCGCGAGGTTCGAAGCTTTCTTT	CSVGGQAARFEAFF
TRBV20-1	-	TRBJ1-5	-	-	CSASDFRGGQPQHF
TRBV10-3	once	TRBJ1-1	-	TGTGCCATCAGTGACAGGTTAATGAACACTGAAGCTTTCTTT	CAISDRLMNTEAFF
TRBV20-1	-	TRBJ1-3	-	TGCAGTGCTAGTCCAGGGTCTGGAAACACCATATATTTT	CSASPGSGNTIYF
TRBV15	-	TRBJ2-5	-	TGTGCCACCAGCACAGGTGGGGGCCCCCAAGAGACCCAGTACTTC	CATSTGGGPQETQYF
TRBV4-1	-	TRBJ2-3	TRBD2	TGCGCCAGCAGCCAAGCCGTGGGACTAAGCACAGATACGCAGTATTTT	CASSQAVGLSTDTQYF
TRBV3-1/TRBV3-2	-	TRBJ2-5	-	TGTGCCAGCAGCCAAGGGGCAGAGACCCAGTACTTC	CASSQGAETQYF
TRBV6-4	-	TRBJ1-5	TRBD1	TGTGCCAGCAGTGACCGGCCCAGGGGGGTTATGGGCAATCAGCCCCAGCATTTT	CASSDRPRGVMGNQPQHF
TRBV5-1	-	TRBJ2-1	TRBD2	TGCGCCAGCAGCTTGGCCGGGACTAGAGGTCCGTATGAGCAGTTCTTC	CASSLAGTRGPYEQFF
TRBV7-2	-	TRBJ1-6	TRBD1	TGTGCCAGCAGTATTAGAGGGGGACAGGGTGCTAATTCACCCCTCCACTTT	CASSIRGGQGANSPLHF
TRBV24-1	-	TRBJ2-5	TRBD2	TGTGCCACCAGTGAGAGTAGCGGGGGGGCCAGGGAGACCCAGTACTTC	CATSESSGGARETQYF
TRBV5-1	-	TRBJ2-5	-	TGCGCCAGCAGCCCGGGGATACTTCAAGAGACCCAGTACTTC	CASSPGILQETQYF
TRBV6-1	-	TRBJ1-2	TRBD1	TGTGCCAGCAGTGAATTGGTCAGGGGGCGAGGCTACACCTTC	CASSELVRGRGYTF
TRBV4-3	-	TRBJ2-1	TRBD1	TGCGCCAGCAGCCAGGTTAGCAGGGGGCCCCATGAGCAGTTCTTC	CASSQVSRGPHEQFF